The rows below give T cell receptor beta chains drawn from one sample of a study of T cells in Graves' hyperthyroidism and ophthalmopathy. TCRdb itself ran the multiplex PCR reads through MiXCR, one entry per CDR3 protein. This sample carries roughly 170,000 distinct CDR3 sequences, 9.4% of them seen once, and the ten largest clones take less than 25%. Sequenced: blood. Receptor source: a woman younger than 35 with Graves' hyperthyroidism that later progressed to Graves' ophthalmopathy. Each CDR3 is given with its conserved first and last residue. A D gene is named only where the DNA matches it firmly. Size is omitted from some rows. Given values are once, few, many or a class for expanded clones.

clone size | J gene | V gene | D gene | CDR3 protein | CDR3 DNA
many | TRBJ2-6 | TRBV30 | NA | CAWSSSSSGANVLTF | TGTGCCTGGAGCAGTTCGAGTTCTGGGGCCAACGTCCTGACTTTC
many | TRBJ2-1 | TRBV24-1 | TRBD1 | CATSAPRGQGADNEQFF | TGTGCCACCAGTGCCCCACGGGGACAGGGAGCCGACAATGAGCAGTTCTTC
few | TRBJ2-5 | TRBV5-1 | TRBD2 | CASTRTLGRQRDGETQYF | TGCGCCAGCACTCGGACATTAGGCCGCCAGCGGGATGGAGAGACCCAGTACTTC
many | TRBJ2-7 | TRBV18 | NA | CASSPGLRDEQYF | TGTGCCAGCTCACCAGGGCTTCGGGACGAGCAGTACTTC
many | TRBJ2-2 | TRBV30 | TRBD2 | CAWINRDYLQMNTGELFF | TGTGCCTGGATTAACCGGGACTACCTTCAGATGAACACCGGGGAGCTGTTTTTT
many | TRBJ2-7 | TRBV20-1 | TRBD2 | CSAGGRASYEQYF | TGCAGTGCCGGGGGGAGGGCCTCCTACGAGCAGTACTTC
many | TRBJ1-1 | TRBV7-8 | NA | CASRDALNTEAFF | TGTGCCAGCAGGGATGCCCTGAACACTGAAGCTTTCTTT
few | TRBJ2-1 | TRBV4-2 | NA | CASSHYLETYNEQFF | TGTGCCAGCAGCCACTACCTAGAAACTTACAATGAGCAGTTCTTC
many | TRBJ1-2 | TRBV19 | TRBD1 | CASRDRGLAYGYTF | TGTGCCAGCCGGGACAGGGGGCTTGCCTATGGCTACACCTTC
many | TRBJ1-1 | TRBV6-4 | TRBD1 | CASSEAGGTTEAFF | TGTGCCAGCAGTGAGGCAGGGGGCACGACTGAAGCTTTCTTT
few | TRBJ2-3 | TRBV30 | NA | CAWIGERQTSTDTQYF | TGTGCCTGGATTGGGGAGCGTCAGACTAGCACAGATACGCAGTATTTT
many | TRBJ2-2 | TRBV10-2 | NA | CASSAPFGELFF | TGCGCCAGCAGTGCTCCATTTGGGGAGCTGTTTTTT
NA | TRBJ1-1 | TRBV27 | TRBD1 | CASSFTLGTGANTEAFF | TGTGCCAGCAGTTTTACCCTCGGGACAGGGGCGAACACTGAAGCTTTCTTT
many | TRBJ1-1 | TRBV12-3/TRBV12-4 | TRBD1 | CASSFLQGAFYSEAFF | TGTGCCAGCAGTTTTCTTCAGGGGGCGTTCTACTCTGAAGCTTTCTTT
few | TRBJ2-7 | TRBV5-6 | NA | CASSQLISSYEQYF | TGTGCCAGCAGCCAATTAATAAGCTCCTACGAGCAGTACTTC
many | TRBJ2-2 | TRBV20-1 | TRBD1 | CSARATGGNTGELFF | TGCAGTGCTAGGGCCACAGGGGGCAACACCGGGGAGCTGTTTTTT
many | TRBJ2-7 | TRBV13 | NA | CASSSRGDSEQYF | TGTGCCAGCAGCTCCCGTGGGGACTCCGAGCAGTACTTC
many | TRBJ1-5 | TRBV19 | TRBD1 | CASSVQTGDYYSNQPQHF | TGTGCCAGTAGTGTCCAGACAGGGGATTATTATAGCAATCAGCCCCAGCATTTT
many | TRBJ2-1 | TRBV7-9 | NA | CASSLGTSGRSYNEQFF | TGTGCCAGCAGCTTAGGTACAAGCGGTCGATCCTACAATGAGCAGTTCTTC
many | TRBJ2-1 | TRBV12-3/TRBV12-4 | TRBD2 | CASSPLAGASNEQFF | TGTGCCAGCAGCCCACTAGCGGGAGCTTCCAATGAGCAGTTCTTC
NA | TRBJ1-2 | TRBV19 | NA | CASTPRGQLYGYTF | TGTGCCAGTACCCCTAGAGGGCAGCTCTATGGCTACACCTTC
many | TRBJ2-3 | TRBV20-1 | NA | CSAESSTQYF | TGCAGTGCCGAGTCAAGTACGCAGTATTTT
many | TRBJ2-5 | TRBV7-2 | NA | CASSLSVMETQYF | TGTGCCAGCAGTTTGTCAGTGATGGAGACCCAGTACTTC
many | TRBJ1-1 | TRBV7-3 | NA | CASSRGGQGNTEAFF | TGTGCCAGCAGCCGCGGGGGGCAGGGGAACACTGAAGCTTTCTTT
many | TRBJ2-3 | TRBV4-1 | TRBD1 | CASSRDSRLAQYF | TGCGCCAGCAGCCGGGACAGTCGATTAGCGCAGTATTTT
many | TRBJ2-7 | TRBV28 | TRBD2 | CASRNVAGDPYEQYF | TGTGCCAGCAGAAACGTAGCGGGGGATCCCTACGAGCAGTACTTC
NA | TRBJ2-7 | TRBV19 | NA | CASSSQRYYEQYF | TGTGCCAGTAGTTCCCAGCGCTACTACGAGCAGTACTTC
many | TRBJ1-5 | TRBV27 | NA | CASREFGGVSNQPQHF | TGTGCCAGCAGAGAGTTCGGGGGCGTCAGCAATCAGCCCCAGCATTTT
many | TRBJ1-1 | TRBV5-1 | TRBD1 | CASSTTTGTNTEAFF | TGCGCCAGCAGCACCACGACAGGGACGAACACTGAAGCTTTCTTT
many | TRBJ2-7 | TRBV12-3/TRBV12-4 | TRBD2 | CASSWGLAGYEQYF | TGTGCCAGCAGTTGGGGACTAGCGGGCTACGAGCAGTACTTC
many | TRBJ1-6 | TRBV28 | TRBD1 | CASNTRDRVTSPLHF | TGTGCCAGCAATACCCGGGACAGGGTAACTTCACCCCTCCACTTT
many | TRBJ1-2 | TRBV15 | NA | CATSRDRVDGYTF | TGTGCCACCAGCAGAGACAGGGTGGATGGCTACACCTTC
NA | TRBJ2-1 | TRBV27 | TRBD1 | CASSFTLGTGGSYNEQFF | TGTGCCAGCAGTTTTACCCTCGGGACAGGGGGCTCCTACAATGAGCAGTTCTTC
many | TRBJ2-7 | TRBV20-1 | TRBD1 | CSAKRNRGFSYEQYF | TGCAGTGCTAAGCGTAACAGGGGATTCTCCTACGAGCAGTACTTC
many | TRBJ2-1 | TRBV4-2 | TRBD2 | CASSPGGGANEQFF | TGTGCCAGCAGCCCGGGCGGGGGGGCAAATGAGCAGTTCTTC
many | TRBJ1-2 | TRBV3-1 | TRBD1 | CASSQAPGQGFKGYTF | TGTGCCAGCAGCCAAGCCCCGGGACAGGGCTTTAAAGGCTACACCTTC
NA | TRBJ1-4 | TRBV7-9 | NA | CASSSEGNEKLFF | TGTGCCAGCAGCTCAGAGGGAAATGAAAAACTGTTTTTT
many | TRBJ2-5 | TRBV7-9 | TRBD2 | CASSFRLAGVETQYF | TGTGCCAGCAGCTTTAGGTTAGCGGGAGTGGAGACCCAGTACTTC
many | TRBJ2-1 | TRBV28 | TRBD1 | CASSPRTGGNEQFF | TGTGCCAGCAGTCCGCGGACAGGGGGCAATGAGCAGTTCTTC
many | TRBJ2-3 | TRBV13 | NA | CASSFPPDTQYF | TGTGCCAGCAGCTTCCCCCCAGATACGCAGTATTTT
many | TRBJ2-3 | TRBV7-6 | NA | CASSYGQISTDTQYF | TGTGCCAGCAGCTACGGACAGATTAGCACAGATACGCAGTATTTT
many | TRBJ1-2 | TRBV2 | NA | CASFPPGGGGYTF | TGTGCCAGCTTCCCTCCGGGTGGTGGGGGCTACACCTTC
many | TRBJ1-2 | TRBV19 | NA | CASSRTETSNYGYTF | TGTGCCAGTAGCCGGACAGAAACTTCTAACTATGGCTACACCTTC
few | TRBJ2-1 | TRBV29-1 | NA | CSVARRASYNKQFF | TGCAGCGTTGCAAGGAGGGCATCCTACAATAAGCAGTTCTTC
many | TRBJ2-5 | TRBV11-2 | TRBD1 | CASSLGFRQGKGPQETQYF | TGTGCCAGCAGCTTAGGATTTCGACAGGGAAAGGGACCGCAAGAGACCCAGTACTTC
few | TRBJ1-2 | TRBV30 | NA | CAWSEDGYYGYTF | TGTGCCTGGAGTGAAGACGGGTACTATGGCTACACCTTC
many | TRBJ2-1 | TRBV6-1 | TRBD2 | CASSATSGRSDEQFF | TGTGCCAGCAGTGCGACTAGCGGGAGGTCGGATGAGCAGTTCTTC
many | TRBJ1-2 | TRBV28 | TRBD1 | CASSRPGTDLYGYTF | TGTGCCAGCAGTCGCCCCGGGACAGACCTATATGGCTACACCTTC
NA | TRBJ2-1 | TRBV9 | TRBD2 | CASSVYAAGGLYNEQFF | TGTGCCAGCAGCGTCTACGCGGCGGGAGGGCTATACAATGAGCAGTTCTTC
many | TRBJ2-1 | TRBV12-3/TRBV12-4 | NA | CASSPPRTHNEQFF | TGTGCCAGCAGTCCCCCCCGGACGCACAATGAGCAGTTCTTC
many | TRBJ1-4 | TRBV12-3/TRBV12-4 | NA | CASRRVESNEKLFF | TGTGCCAGCAGGAGAGTGGAATCTAATGAAAAACTGTTTTTT
many | TRBJ2-1 | TRBV7-8 | TRBD1 | CASLQGAVGNEQFF | TGTGCCAGCTTACAGGGGGCCGTGGGGAATGAGCAGTTCTTC
NA | TRBJ1-2 | TRBV5-4 | NA | CASSEVRGAYGYTF | TGTGCCAGCAGCGAGGTCAGGGGTGCCTATGGCTACACCTTC
many | TRBJ2-1 | TRBV14 | TRBD2 | CASSRTLAENEQFF | TGTGCCAGCAGCCGGACACTAGCGGAGAATGAGCAGTTCTTC